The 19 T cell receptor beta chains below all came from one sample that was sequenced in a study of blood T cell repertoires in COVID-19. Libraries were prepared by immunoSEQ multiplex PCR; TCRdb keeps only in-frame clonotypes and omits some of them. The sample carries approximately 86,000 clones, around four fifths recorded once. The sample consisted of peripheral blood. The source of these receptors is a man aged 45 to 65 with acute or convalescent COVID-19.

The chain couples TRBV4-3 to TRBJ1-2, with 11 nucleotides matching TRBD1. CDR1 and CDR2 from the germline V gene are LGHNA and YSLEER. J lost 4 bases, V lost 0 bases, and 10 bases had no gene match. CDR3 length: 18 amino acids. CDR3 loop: CASSQDTIWGTGGYGYTF. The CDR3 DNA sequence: TGCGCCAGCAGCCAAGATACTATTTGGGGGACAGGGGGCTATGGCTACACCTTC.

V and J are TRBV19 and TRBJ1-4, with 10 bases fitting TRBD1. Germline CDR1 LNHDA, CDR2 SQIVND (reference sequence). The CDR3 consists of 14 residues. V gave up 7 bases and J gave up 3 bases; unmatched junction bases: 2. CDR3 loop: CASKDRGANEKLFF. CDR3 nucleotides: TGTGCCAGTAAGGACAGGGGGGCTAATGAAAAACTGTTTTTT.

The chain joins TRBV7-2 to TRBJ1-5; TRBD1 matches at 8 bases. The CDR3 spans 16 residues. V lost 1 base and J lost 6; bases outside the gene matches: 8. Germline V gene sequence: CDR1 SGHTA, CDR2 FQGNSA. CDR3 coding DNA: TGTGCCAGCAGCTTAGGGGGACAGGAACTAAGTCAGCCCCAGCATTTT. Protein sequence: CASSLGGQELSQPQHF.

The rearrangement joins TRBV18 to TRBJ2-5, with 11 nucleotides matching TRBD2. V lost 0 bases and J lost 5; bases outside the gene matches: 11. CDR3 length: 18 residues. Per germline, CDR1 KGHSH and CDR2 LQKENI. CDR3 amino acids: CASSPPGTSGGGRETQYF. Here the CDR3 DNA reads TGTGCCAGCTCACCACCAGGGACTAGCGGAGGGGGCAGGGAGACCCAGTACTTC.

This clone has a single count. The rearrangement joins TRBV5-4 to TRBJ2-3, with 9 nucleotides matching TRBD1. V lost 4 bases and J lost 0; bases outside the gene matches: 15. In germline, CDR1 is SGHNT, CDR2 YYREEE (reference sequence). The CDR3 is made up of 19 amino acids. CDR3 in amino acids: CASSPTPGQGGLSTDTQYF. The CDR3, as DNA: TGTGCCAGCAGCCCGACTCCGGGACAGGGCGGTTTGAGCACAGATACGCAGTATTTT.

The CDR3 DNA follows: TGTGCCAGCAGCCCATACAGGGGGTATGAAGCTTTCTTT. Translation gives CASSPYRGYEAFF. The chain is built from TRBV11-1 and TRBJ1-1, with 8 bases identical to TRBD1. The germline V gene has CDR1 SGHAT and CDR2 FQDESV (reference sequence). J gave up 7 bases and V 5 bases, and 6 bases lay outside the gene matches. The CDR3 totals 13 residues.

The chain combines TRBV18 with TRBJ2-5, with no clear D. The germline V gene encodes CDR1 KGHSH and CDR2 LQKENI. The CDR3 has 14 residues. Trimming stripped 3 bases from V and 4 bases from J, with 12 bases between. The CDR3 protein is CASSPSSPGETQYF. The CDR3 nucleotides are TGTGCCAGCTCACCTTCGTCGCCGGGAGAGACCCAGTACTTC.

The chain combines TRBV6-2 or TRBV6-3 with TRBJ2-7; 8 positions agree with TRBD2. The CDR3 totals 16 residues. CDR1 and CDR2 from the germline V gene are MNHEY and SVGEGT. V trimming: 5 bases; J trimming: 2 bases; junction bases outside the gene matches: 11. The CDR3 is CASSDPGGETPYEQYF. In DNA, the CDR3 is TGTGCCAGCAGTGATCCGGGGGGGGAGACCCCCTACGAGCAGTACTTC.

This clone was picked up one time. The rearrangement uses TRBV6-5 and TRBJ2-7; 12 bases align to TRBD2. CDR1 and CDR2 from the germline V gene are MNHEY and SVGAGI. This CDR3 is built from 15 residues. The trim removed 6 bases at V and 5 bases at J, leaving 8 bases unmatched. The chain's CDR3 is CASRALLAGGDEQYF. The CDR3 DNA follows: TGTGCCAGCAGGGCCCTACTAGCGGGGGGCGACGAGCAGTACTTC.

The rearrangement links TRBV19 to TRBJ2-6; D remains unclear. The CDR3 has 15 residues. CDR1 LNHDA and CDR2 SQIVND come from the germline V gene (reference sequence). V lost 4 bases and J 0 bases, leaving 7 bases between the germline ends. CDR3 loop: CASSSLSSGANVLTF. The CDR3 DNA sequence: TGTGCCAGTAGTAGCTTGAGCTCTGGGGCCAACGTCCTGACTTTC.

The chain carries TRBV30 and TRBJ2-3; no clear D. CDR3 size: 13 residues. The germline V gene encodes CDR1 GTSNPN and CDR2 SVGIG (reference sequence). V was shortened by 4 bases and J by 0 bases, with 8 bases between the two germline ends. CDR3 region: CAWTVQSTDTQYF. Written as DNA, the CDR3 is TGTGCCTGGACTGTCCAGAGCACAGATACGCAGTATTTT.

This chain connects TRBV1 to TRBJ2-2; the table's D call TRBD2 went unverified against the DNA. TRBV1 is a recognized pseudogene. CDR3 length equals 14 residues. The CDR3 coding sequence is TGCACCAGCAGCCAAGTGTCTAGTTCCGGGGAGCTGTTTTTT. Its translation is CTSSQVSSSGELFF.

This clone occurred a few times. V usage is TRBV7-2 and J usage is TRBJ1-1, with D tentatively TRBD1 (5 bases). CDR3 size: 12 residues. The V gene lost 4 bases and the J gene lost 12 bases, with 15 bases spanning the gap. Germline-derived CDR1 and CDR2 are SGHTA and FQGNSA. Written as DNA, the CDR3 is TGTGCCAGCAGCTATTACCGGACACAGACTTTCTTT. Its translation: CASSYYRTQTFF.

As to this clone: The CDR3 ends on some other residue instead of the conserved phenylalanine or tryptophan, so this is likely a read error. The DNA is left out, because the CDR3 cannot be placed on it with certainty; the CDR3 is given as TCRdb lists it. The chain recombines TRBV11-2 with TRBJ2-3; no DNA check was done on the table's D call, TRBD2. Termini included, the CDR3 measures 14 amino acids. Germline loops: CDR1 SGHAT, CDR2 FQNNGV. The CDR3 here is CASSAQTSGGPPGI.

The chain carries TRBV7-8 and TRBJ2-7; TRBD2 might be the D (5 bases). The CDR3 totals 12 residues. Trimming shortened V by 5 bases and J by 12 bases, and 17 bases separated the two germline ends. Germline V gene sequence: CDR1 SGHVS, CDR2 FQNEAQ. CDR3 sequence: CASSQTEDKLYF. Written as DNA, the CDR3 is TGTGCCAGCAGCCAAACGGAGGATAAATTGTACTTC.

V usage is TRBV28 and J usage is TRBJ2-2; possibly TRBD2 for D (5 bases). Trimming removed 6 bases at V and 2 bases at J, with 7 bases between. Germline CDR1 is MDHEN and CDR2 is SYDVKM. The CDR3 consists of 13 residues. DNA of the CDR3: TGTGCCAGCAGAGGGAGTAACACCGGGGAGCTGTTTTTT. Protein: CASRGSNTGELFF. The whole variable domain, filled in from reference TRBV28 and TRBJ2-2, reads DVKVTQSSRYLVKRTGEKVFLECVQDMDHENMFWYRQDPGLGLRLIYFSYDVKMKEKGDIPEGYSVSREKKERFSLILESASTNQTSMYLCASRGSNTGELFFGEGSRLTVL.

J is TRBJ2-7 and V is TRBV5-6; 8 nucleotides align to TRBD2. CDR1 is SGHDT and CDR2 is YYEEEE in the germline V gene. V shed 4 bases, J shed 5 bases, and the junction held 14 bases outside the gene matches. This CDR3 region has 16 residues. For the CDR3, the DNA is TGTGCCAGCAGCCCATTCACTAGCGGATCGACTAACGAGCAGTACTTC. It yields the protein CASSPFTSGSTNEQYF. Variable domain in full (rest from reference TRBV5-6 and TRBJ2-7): DAGVTQSPTHLIKTRGQQVTLRCSPKSGHDTVSWYQQALGQGPQFIFQYYEEEERQRGNFPDRFSGHQFPNYSSELNVNALLLGDSALYLCASSPFTSGSTNEQYFGPGTRLTVT.

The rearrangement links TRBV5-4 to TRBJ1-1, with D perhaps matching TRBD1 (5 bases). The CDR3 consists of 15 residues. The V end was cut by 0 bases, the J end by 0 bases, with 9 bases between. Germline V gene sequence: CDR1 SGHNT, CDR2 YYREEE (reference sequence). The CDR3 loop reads CASSLAGEMNTEAFF. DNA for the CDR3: TGTGCCAGCAGCTTGGCGGGGGAAATGAACACTGAAGCTTTCTTT.

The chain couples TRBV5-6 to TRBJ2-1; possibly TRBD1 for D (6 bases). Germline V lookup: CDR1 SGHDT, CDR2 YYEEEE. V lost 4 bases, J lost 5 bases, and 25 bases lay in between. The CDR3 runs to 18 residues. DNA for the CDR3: TGTGCCAGCAGCCCCACAATAGTCGCTGAACAGGGAGACAATGAGCAGTTCTTC. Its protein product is CASSPTIVAEQGDNEQFF.